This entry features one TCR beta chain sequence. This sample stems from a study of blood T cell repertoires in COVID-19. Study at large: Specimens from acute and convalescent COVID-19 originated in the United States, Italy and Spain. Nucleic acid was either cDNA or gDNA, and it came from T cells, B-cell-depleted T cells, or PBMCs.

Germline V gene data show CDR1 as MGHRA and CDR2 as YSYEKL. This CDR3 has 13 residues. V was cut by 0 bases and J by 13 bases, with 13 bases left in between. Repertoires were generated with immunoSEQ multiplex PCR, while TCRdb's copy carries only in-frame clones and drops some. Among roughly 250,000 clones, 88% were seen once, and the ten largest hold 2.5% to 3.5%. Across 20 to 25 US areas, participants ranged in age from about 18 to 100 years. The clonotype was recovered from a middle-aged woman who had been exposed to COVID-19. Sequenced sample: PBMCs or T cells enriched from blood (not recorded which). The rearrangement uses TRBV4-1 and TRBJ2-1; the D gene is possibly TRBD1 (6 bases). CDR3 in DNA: TGCGCCAGCAGCCAAGATGAGGACAGAATCCAGTTCTTC. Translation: CASSQDEDRIQFF.